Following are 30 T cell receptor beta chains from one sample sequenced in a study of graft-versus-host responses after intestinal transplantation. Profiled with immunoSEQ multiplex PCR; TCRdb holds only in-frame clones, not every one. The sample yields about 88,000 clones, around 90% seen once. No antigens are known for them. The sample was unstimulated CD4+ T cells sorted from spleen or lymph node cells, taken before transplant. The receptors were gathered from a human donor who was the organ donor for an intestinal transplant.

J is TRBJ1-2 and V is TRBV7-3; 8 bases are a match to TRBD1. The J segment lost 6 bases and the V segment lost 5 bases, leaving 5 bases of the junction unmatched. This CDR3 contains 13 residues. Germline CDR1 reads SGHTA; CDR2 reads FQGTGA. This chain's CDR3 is CASSPRQGNGYTF. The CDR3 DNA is TGTGCCAGCAGCCCGAGACAGGGGAATGGCTACACCTTC.

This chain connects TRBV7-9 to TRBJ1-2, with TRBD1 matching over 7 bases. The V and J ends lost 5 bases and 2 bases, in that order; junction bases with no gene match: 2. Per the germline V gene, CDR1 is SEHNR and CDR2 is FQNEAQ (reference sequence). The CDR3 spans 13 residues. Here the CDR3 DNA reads TGTGCCAGCAGCCCGGGACAGAACTATGGCTACACCTTC. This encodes CASSPGQNYGYTF.

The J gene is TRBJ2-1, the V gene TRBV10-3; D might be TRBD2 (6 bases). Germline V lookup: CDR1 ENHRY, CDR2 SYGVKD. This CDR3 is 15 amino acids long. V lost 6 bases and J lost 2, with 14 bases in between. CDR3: CAISSQGGPYNEQFF. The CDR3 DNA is TGTGCCATCAGCTCTCAGGGAGGCCCCTACAATGAGCAGTTCTTC.

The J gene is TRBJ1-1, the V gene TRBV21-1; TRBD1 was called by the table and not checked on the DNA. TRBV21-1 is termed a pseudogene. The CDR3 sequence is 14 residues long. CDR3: CASSKVQGQVMTFF. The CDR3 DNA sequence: TGTGCCAGCAGCAAAGTTCAGGGACAGGTGATGACTTTCTTT.

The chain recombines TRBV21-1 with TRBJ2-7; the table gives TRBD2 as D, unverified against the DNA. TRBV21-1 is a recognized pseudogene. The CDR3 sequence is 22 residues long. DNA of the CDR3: TGTGCCAGCAGCACAAAGGAGGAGGTCGGGACTAGCGGAAGGAGCCACAACTCCGAGCAGTACTTC. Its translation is CASSTKEEVGTSGRSHNSEQYF.

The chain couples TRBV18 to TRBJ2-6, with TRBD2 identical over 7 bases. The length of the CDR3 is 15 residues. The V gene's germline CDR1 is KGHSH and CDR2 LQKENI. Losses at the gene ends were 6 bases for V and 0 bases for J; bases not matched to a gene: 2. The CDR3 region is CASSGGSSGANVLTF. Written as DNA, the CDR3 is TGTGCCAGCTCGGGGGGGAGCTCTGGGGCCAACGTCCTGACTTTC.

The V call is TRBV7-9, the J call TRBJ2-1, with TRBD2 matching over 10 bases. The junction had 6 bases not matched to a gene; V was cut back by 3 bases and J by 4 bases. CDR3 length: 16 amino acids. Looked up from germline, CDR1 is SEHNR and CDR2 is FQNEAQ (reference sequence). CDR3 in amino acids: CASSLALAGDYNEQFF. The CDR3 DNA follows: TGTGCCAGCAGCTTGGCCCTAGCGGGGGATTACAATGAGCAGTTCTTC.

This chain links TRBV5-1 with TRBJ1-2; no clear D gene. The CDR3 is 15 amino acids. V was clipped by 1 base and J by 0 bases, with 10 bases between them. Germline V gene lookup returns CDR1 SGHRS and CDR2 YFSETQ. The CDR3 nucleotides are TGCGCCAGCAGCTTGACCGGGGTCCCTAACTATGGCTACACCTTC. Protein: CASSLTGVPNYGYTF.

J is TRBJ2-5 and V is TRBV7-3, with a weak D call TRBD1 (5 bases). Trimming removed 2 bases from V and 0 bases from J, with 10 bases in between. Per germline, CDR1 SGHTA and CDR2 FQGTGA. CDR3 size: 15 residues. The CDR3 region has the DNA TGTGCCAGCAGCTTACGTGGGGCTTACCAAGAGACCCAGTACTTC. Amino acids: CASSLRGAYQETQYF.

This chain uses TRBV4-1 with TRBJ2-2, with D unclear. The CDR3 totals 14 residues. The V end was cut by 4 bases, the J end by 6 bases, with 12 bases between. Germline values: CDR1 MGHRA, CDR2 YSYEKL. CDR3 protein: CASSPIGTPGELFF. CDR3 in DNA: TGCGCCAGCAGCCCTATCGGTACCCCCGGGGAGCTGTTTTTT.

CDR3 residues: CASSELGLAGDNEQFF. The CDR3 DNA follows: TGTGCCAGCAGTGAATTGGGACTAGCGGGAGACAATGAGCAGTTCTTC. The V and J genes are TRBV2 and TRBJ2-1; 14 bases are shared with TRBD2. J lost 5 bases, V lost 2 bases, and 2 bases had no gene match. CDR1 SNHLY and CDR2 FYNNEI come from the germline V gene. The CDR3 spans 16 residues.

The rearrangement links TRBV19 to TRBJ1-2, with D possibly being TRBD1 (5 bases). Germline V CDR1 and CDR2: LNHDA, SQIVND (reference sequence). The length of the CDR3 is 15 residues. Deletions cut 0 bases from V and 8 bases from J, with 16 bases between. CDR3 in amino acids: CASSIDGGTARGYTF. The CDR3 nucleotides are TGTGCCAGTAGTATAGATGGCGGGACCGCGAGGGGCTACACCTTC.

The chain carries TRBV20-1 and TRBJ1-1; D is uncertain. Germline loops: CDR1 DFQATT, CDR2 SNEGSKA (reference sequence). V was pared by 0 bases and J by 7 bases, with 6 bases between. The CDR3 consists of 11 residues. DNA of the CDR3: TGCAGTGCTAGAGAACAAATTGAAGCTTTCTTT. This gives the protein CSAREQIEAFF.

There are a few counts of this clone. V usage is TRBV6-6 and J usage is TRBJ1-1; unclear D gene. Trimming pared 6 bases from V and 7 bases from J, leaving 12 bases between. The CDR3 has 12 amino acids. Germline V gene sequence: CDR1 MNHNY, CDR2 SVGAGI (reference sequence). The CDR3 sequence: CASSKQGSEAFF. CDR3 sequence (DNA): TGTGCCAGCAGCAAGCAAGGGAGTGAAGCTTTCTTT.

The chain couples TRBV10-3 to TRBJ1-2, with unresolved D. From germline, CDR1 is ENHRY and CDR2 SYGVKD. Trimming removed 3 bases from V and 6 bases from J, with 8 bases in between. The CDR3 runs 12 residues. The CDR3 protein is CAISDRGDGYTF. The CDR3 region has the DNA TGTGCCATCAGTGATCGAGGTGATGGCTACACCTTC.

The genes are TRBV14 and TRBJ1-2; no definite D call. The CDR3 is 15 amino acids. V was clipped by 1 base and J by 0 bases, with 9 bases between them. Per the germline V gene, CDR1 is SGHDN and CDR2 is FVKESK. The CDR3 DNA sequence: TGTGCCAGCAGCCAAGTTCAGACACCTAACTATGGCTACACCTTC. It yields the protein CASSQVQTPNYGYTF.

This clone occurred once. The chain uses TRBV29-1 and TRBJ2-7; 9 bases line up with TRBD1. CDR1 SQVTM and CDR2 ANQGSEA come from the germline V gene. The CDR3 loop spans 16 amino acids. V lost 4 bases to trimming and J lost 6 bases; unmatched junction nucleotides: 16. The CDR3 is CSVVFSTGQGRFEQYF. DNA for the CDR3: TGCAGCGTTGTTTTTTCCACGGGACAGGGAAGATTCGAGCAGTACTTC.

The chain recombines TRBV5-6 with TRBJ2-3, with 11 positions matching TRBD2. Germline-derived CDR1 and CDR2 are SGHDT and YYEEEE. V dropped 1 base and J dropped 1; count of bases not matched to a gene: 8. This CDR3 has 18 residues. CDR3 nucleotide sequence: TGTGCCAGCAGCTTGAGGCTAGCGGGGGGCTGGGGCACAGATACGCAGTATTTT. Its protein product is CASSLRLAGGWGTDTQYF. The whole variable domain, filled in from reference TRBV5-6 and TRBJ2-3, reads DAGVTQSPTHLIKTRGQQVTLRCSPKSGHDTVSWYQQALGQGPQFIFQYYEEEERQRGNFPDRFSGHQFPNYSSELNVNALLLGDSALYLCASSLRLAGGWGTDTQYFGPGTRLTVL.

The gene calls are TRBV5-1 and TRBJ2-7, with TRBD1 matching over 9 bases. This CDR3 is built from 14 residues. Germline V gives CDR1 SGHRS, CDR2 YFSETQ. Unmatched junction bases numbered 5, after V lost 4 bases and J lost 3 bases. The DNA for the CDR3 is TGCGCCAGCAGCCCACGGACAGGGGACTACGAGCAGTACTTC. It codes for CASSPRTGDYEQYF.

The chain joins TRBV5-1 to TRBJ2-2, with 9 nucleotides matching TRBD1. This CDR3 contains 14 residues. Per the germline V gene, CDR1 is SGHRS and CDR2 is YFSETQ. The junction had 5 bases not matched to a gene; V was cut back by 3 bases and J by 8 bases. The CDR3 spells CASSSGQGSGELFF. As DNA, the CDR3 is TGCGCCAGCAGCTCGGGACAGGGCTCGGGGGAGCTGTTTTTT.

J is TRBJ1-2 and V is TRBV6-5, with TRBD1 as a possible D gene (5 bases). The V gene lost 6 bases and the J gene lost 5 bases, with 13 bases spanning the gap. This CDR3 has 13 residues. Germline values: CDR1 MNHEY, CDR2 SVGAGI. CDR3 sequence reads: CASRPQGRYGYTF. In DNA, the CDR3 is TGTGCCAGCAGACCCCAGGGAAGATATGGCTACACCTTC.

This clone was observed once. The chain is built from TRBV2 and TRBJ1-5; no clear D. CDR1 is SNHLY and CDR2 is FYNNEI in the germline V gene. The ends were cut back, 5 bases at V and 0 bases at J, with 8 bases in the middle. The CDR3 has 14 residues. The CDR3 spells CASSQDYSNQPQHF. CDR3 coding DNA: TGTGCCAGCAGTCAGGACTATAGCAATCAGCCCCAGCATTTT. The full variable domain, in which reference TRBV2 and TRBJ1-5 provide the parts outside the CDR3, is EPEVTQTPSHQVTQMGQEVILRCVPISNHLYFYWYRQILGQKVEFLVSFYNNEISEKSEIFDDQFSVERPDGSNFTLKIRSTKLEDSAMYFCASSQDYSNQPQHFGDGTRLSIL.

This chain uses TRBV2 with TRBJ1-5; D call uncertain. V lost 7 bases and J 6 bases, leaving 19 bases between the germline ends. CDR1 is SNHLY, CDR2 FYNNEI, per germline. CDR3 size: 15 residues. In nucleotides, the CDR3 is TGTGCCAGCACCAACCAGGTCCCAGGTCTTCAGCCCCAGCATTTT. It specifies CASTNQVPGLQPQHF.

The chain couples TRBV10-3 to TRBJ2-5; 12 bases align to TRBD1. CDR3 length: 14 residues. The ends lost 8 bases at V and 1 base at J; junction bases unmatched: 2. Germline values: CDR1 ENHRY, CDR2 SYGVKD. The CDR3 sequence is CAIGDRGLQETQYF. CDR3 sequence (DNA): TGTGCCATCGGGGACAGGGGGCTCCAAGAGACCCAGTACTTC.

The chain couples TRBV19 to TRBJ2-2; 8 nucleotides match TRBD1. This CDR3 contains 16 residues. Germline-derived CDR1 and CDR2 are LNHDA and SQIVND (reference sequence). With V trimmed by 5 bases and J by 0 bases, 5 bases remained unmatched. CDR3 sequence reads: CASSVGQATNTGELFF. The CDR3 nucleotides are TGTGCCAGTAGTGTGGGACAGGCAACGAACACCGGGGAGCTGTTTTTT.

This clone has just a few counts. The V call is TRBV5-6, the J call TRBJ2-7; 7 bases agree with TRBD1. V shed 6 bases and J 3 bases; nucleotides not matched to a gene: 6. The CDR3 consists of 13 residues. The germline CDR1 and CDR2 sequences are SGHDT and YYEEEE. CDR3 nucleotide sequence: TGTGCCAGCAAAGCCAGACAGGGCTACGAGCAGTACTTC. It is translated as CASKARQGYEQYF.

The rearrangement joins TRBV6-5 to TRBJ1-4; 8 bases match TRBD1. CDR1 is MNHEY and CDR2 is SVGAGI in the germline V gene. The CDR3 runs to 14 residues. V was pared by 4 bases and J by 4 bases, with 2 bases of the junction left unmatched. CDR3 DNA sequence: TGTGCCAGCAGTTCGGACAGGGTTAATGAAAAACTGTTTTTT. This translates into CASSSDRVNEKLFF.

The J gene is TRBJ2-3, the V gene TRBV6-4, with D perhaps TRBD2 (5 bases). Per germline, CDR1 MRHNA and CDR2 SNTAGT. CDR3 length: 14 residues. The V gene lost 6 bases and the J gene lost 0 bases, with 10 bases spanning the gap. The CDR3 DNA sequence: TGTGCCAGCAGCCGCGGGCTGAGCACAGATACGCAGTATTTT. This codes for CASSRGLSTDTQYF.

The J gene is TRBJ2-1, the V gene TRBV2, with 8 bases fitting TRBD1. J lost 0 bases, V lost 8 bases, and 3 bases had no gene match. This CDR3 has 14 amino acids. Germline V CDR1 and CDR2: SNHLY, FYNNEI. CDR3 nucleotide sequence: TGTGCCAGCCGGGACAGGAGCTCCTACAATGAGCAGTTCTTC. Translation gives CASRDRSSYNEQFF. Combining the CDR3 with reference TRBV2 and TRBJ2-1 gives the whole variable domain EPEVTQTPSHQVTQMGQEVILRCVPISNHLYFYWYRQILGQKVEFLVSFYNNEISEKSEIFDDQFSVERPDGSNFTLKIRSTKLEDSAMYFCASRDRSSYNEQFFGPGTRLTVL.

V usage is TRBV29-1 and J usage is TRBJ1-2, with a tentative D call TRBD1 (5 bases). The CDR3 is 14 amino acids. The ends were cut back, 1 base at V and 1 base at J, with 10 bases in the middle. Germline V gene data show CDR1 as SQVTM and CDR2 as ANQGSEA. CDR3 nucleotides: TGCAGCGTTGAAGGGGGCATCGGTAACTATGGCTACACCTTC. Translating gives CSVEGGIGNYGYTF.